Listed below are T cell receptor beta chains from one sample, sequenced in a study of blood T cell repertoires in COVID-19. Libraries were prepared by immunoSEQ multiplex PCR; TCRdb keeps only in-frame clonotypes and omits some of them. The sample has roughly 150,000 clones; around 84% are singletons. Input material: peripheral blood. These receptors came from an elderly woman with acute or convalescent COVID-19. The CDR3 runs from the conserved cysteine through the conserved F or W. Fields, in order: J gene, V gene, D gene, clone size, CDR3 DNA, CDR3 protein. D genes are given only for firm matches. Expanded clones get a size class; other rows say once, few or many, or leave the size out.

j_gene: TRBJ1-4; v_gene: TRBV3-1/TRBV3-2; d_gene: -; abundance: -; CDR3nt: TGTGCCAGCAGACCGACAGCATCGATAAGTGAAAAACTGTTTTTT; CDR3aa: CASRPTASISEKLFF
j_gene: TRBJ2-7; v_gene: TRBV10-2; d_gene: -; abundance: -; CDR3nt: TGCGCCAGCAGCGCGGGATCCTTCTACGAGCAGTACTTC; CDR3aa: CASSAGSFYEQYF
j_gene: TRBJ2-2; v_gene: TRBV11-2; d_gene: -; abundance: once; CDR3nt: TGTGCCAGCAGCTTAAGTTTTGGGCTCAAGTCCGGGGAGCTGTTTTTT; CDR3aa: CASSLSFGLKSGELFF
j_gene: TRBJ2-7; v_gene: TRBV27; d_gene: -; abundance: -; CDR3nt: TGTGCCAGCAGTGGATACAGGGGAGGGCAGTACTTC; CDR3aa: CASSGYRGGQYF
j_gene: TRBJ1-2; v_gene: TRBV5-1; d_gene: TRBD1; abundance: -; CDR3nt: TGCGCCAGCAGCTGGGCGGACAGGGCGATGGGTGGCTACACCTTC; CDR3aa: CASSWADRAMGGYTF
j_gene: TRBJ2-2; v_gene: TRBV24-1; d_gene: TRBD1; abundance: -; CDR3nt: TGTGCCACCAGTGACCCCGGGACAGGGGTCGGGGAGCTGTTTTTT; CDR3aa: CATSDPGTGVGELFF
j_gene: TRBJ2-1; v_gene: TRBV15; d_gene: -; abundance: -; CDR3nt: TGTGCCACCAGCAGAGATAGCTTTGGCGGAAATGAGCAGTTCTTC; CDR3aa: CATSRDSFGGNEQFF
j_gene: TRBJ2-5; v_gene: TRBV7-9; d_gene: TRBD2; abundance: -; CDR3nt: TGTGCCAGCAGCTTAGCGACGACTAGCGGGGGGGCATCAGAGACCCAGTACTTC; CDR3aa: CASSLATTSGGASETQYF
j_gene: TRBJ1-1; v_gene: TRBV19; d_gene: -; abundance: -; CDR3nt: TGTGCCAGTAGAGCAGGGCTTAACACTGAAGCTTTCTTT; CDR3aa: CASRAGLNTEAFF
j_gene: TRBJ2-1; v_gene: TRBV5-1; d_gene: -; abundance: -; CDR3nt: TGCGCCAGCAGCTTGGTCGGCCGACAGGTATACAATGAGCAGTTCTTC; CDR3aa: CASSLVGRQVYNEQFF
j_gene: TRBJ1-4; v_gene: TRBV5-5; d_gene: TRBD1; abundance: -; CDR3nt: TGTGCCAGCAGCAGGGACAGGGGGCGAATCGAAAAACTGTTTTTT; CDR3aa: CASSRDRGRIEKLFF
j_gene: TRBJ1-5; v_gene: TRBV27; d_gene: -; abundance: -; CDR3nt: TGTGCCAGCAGTTTTCTCGGGGATAAGGGACAGCCCCAGCATTTT; CDR3aa: CASSFLGDKGQPQHF
j_gene: TRBJ2-5; v_gene: TRBV7-9; d_gene: -; abundance: -; CDR3nt: TGTGCCAGCAGCCCAGGGGCCCTTAGGGTGGGAGAGACCCAGTACTTC; CDR3aa: CASSPGALRVGETQYF
j_gene: TRBJ2-1; v_gene: TRBV5-5; d_gene: TRBD1; abundance: few; CDR3nt: TGTGCCAGCAGCTTTCGACAGGGGGATCAGCAGTTCTTC; CDR3aa: CASSFRQGDQQFF
j_gene: TRBJ1-5; v_gene: TRBV9; d_gene: -; abundance: -; CDR3nt: TGTGCCAGCAGCCAACAAGATGATCAGCCCCAGCATTTT; CDR3aa: CASSQQDDQPQHF
j_gene: TRBJ1-4; v_gene: TRBV5-1; d_gene: TRBD1; abundance: -; CDR3nt: TGCGCCAGCAGCTCAAACAGGGGGGCTAATGAAAAACTGTTTTTT; CDR3aa: CASSSNRGANEKLFF
j_gene: TRBJ1-6; v_gene: TRBV19; d_gene: -; abundance: once; CDR3nt: TGTGCCAGTAGTGAGACCCAGGCCAGCTCCTATAATTCACCCCTCCACTTT; CDR3aa: CASSETQASSYNSPLHF
j_gene: TRBJ2-3; v_gene: TRBV5-1; d_gene: -; abundance: -; CDR3nt: TGCGCCAGCAGCTTGGAGGGGGGGAAAGATACGCAGTATTTT; CDR3aa: CASSLEGGKDTQYF
j_gene: TRBJ1-2; v_gene: TRBV28; d_gene: -; abundance: -; CDR3nt: TGTGCCAGCAGTAGGGGGGGCCACGGCTACACCTTC; CDR3aa: CASSRGGHGYTF
j_gene: TRBJ2-3; v_gene: TRBV4-2; d_gene: -; abundance: once; CDR3nt: TGTGCCAGCAGCCAAGAGCAGTCAGATACGCAGTATTTT; CDR3aa: CASSQEQSDTQYF
j_gene: TRBJ2-1; v_gene: TRBV29-1; d_gene: -; abundance: -; CDR3nt: TGCAGCGTCCAACCGGGGTCGAATGAGCAGTTCTTC; CDR3aa: CSVQPGSNEQFF
j_gene: TRBJ1-5; v_gene: TRBV27; d_gene: TRBD1; abundance: -; CDR3nt: TGTGCCAGCAGTGAACAGGGGCGGGGCAATCAGCCCCAGCATTTT; CDR3aa: CASSEQGRGNQPQHF
j_gene: TRBJ1-1; v_gene: TRBV3-1/TRBV3-2; d_gene: -; abundance: -; CDR3nt: TGTGCCAGCAGCCCCCCTAGCACACAGAATGAAGCTTTCTTT; CDR3aa: CASSPPSTQNEAFF
j_gene: TRBJ1-5; v_gene: TRBV6-2/TRBV6-3; d_gene: -; abundance: -; CDR3nt: TGTGCCAGCAGTTACTCGGGGGCCGGCGGGCCCCAGCATTTT; CDR3aa: CASSYSGAGGPQHF
j_gene: TRBJ2-7; v_gene: TRBV5-1; d_gene: -; abundance: -; CDR3nt: TGCGCCAGCACCCAAAGTGGGGGGGGCACCTCCTACGAGCAGTACTTC; CDR3aa: CASTQSGGGTSYEQYF
j_gene: TRBJ1-2; v_gene: TRBV5-1; d_gene: TRBD1; abundance: -; CDR3nt: TGCGCCAGCAGCTTCCGGGACAGGGGAGAAGGTGGCTACACCTTC; CDR3aa: CASSFRDRGEGGYTF
j_gene: TRBJ2-7; v_gene: TRBV6-1; d_gene: TRBD2; abundance: -; CDR3nt: TGTGCCAGCAGTGAGGCTTGGGGGGGAAGCTACGAGCAGTACTTC; CDR3aa: CASSEAWGGSYEQYF
j_gene: TRBJ2-7; v_gene: TRBV4-2; d_gene: -; abundance: -; CDR3nt: TGTGCCAGCAGCCAAGAAGAGGGTCCCTTCGAGCAGTACTTC; CDR3aa: CASSQEEGPFEQYF
j_gene: TRBJ2-7; v_gene: TRBV5-4; d_gene: TRBD1; abundance: few; CDR3nt: TGTGCCAGCAGCTGGGACAGGTCCTACGAGCAGTACTTC; CDR3aa: CASSWDRSYEQYF
j_gene: TRBJ2-2; v_gene: TRBV6-4; d_gene: -; abundance: -; CDR3nt: TGTGCCAGCAGGACAGCGAACACCGGGGAGCTGTTTTTT; CDR3aa: CASRTANTGELFF
j_gene: TRBJ2-5; v_gene: TRBV12-3/TRBV12-4; d_gene: -; abundance: -; CDR3nt: TGTGCCAGCAACTCACGGGGCCAAGAGACCCAGTACTTC; CDR3aa: CASNSRGQETQYF
j_gene: TRBJ2-3; v_gene: TRBV27; d_gene: TRBD2; abundance: -; CDR3nt: TGTGCCAGCAGTCCTCCCGGGACTAGCGGCCCAGATACGCAGTATTTT; CDR3aa: CASSPPGTSGPDTQYF
j_gene: TRBJ1-2; v_gene: TRBV2; d_gene: -; abundance: -; CDR3nt: TGTGCCAGCAGGAAACAGGGTTTAGACTATGGCTACACCTTC; CDR3aa: CASRKQGLDYGYTF
j_gene: TRBJ2-7; v_gene: TRBV28; d_gene: -; abundance: -; CDR3nt: TGTGCCAGCAGTTCCCCCGCCGGGGTGTGGGAGCAGTACTTC; CDR3aa: CASSSPAGVWEQYF
j_gene: TRBJ2-7; v_gene: TRBV4-3; d_gene: TRBD1; abundance: -; CDR3nt: TGCGCCAGCAGCCAGGAACGGGACAGTAGACACGAGCAGTACTTC; CDR3aa: CASSQERDSRHEQYF
j_gene: TRBJ1-1; v_gene: TRBV6-5; d_gene: TRBD1; abundance: -; CDR3nt: TGTGCCAGCGGCCTGAACAGGGGGGGCACTGAAGCTTTCTTT; CDR3aa: CASGLNRGGTEAFF
j_gene: TRBJ1-2; v_gene: TRBV28; d_gene: TRBD1; abundance: -; CDR3nt: TGTGCCAGCAGAAGTACTCCGGGGACAGGAGGCTACACCTTC; CDR3aa: CASRSTPGTGGYTF
j_gene: TRBJ2-7; v_gene: TRBV7-2; d_gene: TRBD2; abundance: -; CDR3nt: TGTGCCAGCAGCTTCAGCCTAGCGGACCACGAGCAGTACTTC; CDR3aa: CASSFSLADHEQYF
j_gene: TRBJ1-4; v_gene: TRBV30; d_gene: -; abundance: -; CDR3nt: TGTGCCTGGAGCACACAGGGCGTAGGTGAAAAACTGTTTTTT; CDR3aa: CAWSTQGVGEKLFF
j_gene: TRBJ1-2; v_gene: TRBV5-1; d_gene: -; abundance: -; CDR3nt: TGTGCCAGCAGCTTGGGGGGCCCCTCCCGAGCACTAATGATGGACTATCGCGGCTACACCTTC; CDR3aa: CASSLGGPSRALMMDYRGYTF
j_gene: TRBJ2-7; v_gene: TRBV5-8; d_gene: -; abundance: -; CDR3nt: TGTGCCAGCAGCTTTTCGCTAGGCTCCTACGAGCAGTACTTC; CDR3aa: CASSFSLGSYEQYF
j_gene: TRBJ1-2; v_gene: TRBV5-4; d_gene: TRBD1; abundance: -; CDR3nt: TGTGCCAGCAGCTTGACGGACAGGGCCTATGGCTACACCTTC; CDR3aa: CASSLTDRAYGYTF
j_gene: TRBJ2-3; v_gene: TRBV14; d_gene: -; abundance: few; CDR3nt: TGTGCCAGCAGCCAAGTAGGCGGGGTCGTCCCAGATACGCAGTATTTT; CDR3aa: CASSQVGGVVPDTQYF
j_gene: TRBJ2-7; v_gene: TRBV18; d_gene: TRBD1; abundance: few; CDR3nt: TGTGCCAGCTCACCAAGACAGGGGCAATCTAGCGAGCAGTACTTC; CDR3aa: CASSPRQGQSSEQYF
j_gene: TRBJ1-4; v_gene: TRBV27; d_gene: TRBD1; abundance: once; CDR3nt: TGTGCCAGCAGTTCCGCGACAGGGGGCTACGAAAAACTGTTTTTT; CDR3aa: CASSSATGGYEKLFF
j_gene: TRBJ2-7; v_gene: TRBV4-1; d_gene: -; abundance: few; CDR3nt: TGCGCCAGCAAGTTAACCGTCTCGGCGGCCTACGAGCAGTACTTC; CDR3aa: CASKLTVSAAYEQYF
j_gene: TRBJ1-2; v_gene: TRBV6-6; d_gene: -; abundance: -; CDR3nt: TGTGCCAGCAGTTACTCGGGGATAGGGAGTGGCTACACCTTC; CDR3aa: CASSYSGIGSGYTF
j_gene: TRBJ2-1; v_gene: TRBV4-1; d_gene: -; abundance: -; CDR3nt: TGCGCCAGCAGCCTCAGTATTGATTACAATGAGCAGTTCTTC; CDR3aa: CASSLSIDYNEQFF
j_gene: TRBJ2-1; v_gene: TRBV7-2; d_gene: TRBD2; abundance: few; CDR3nt: TGTGCCAGCAGCCCTCGGACTAGCGGGGGGGCGTTTTACAATGAGCAGTTCTTC; CDR3aa: CASSPRTSGGAFYNEQFF
j_gene: TRBJ2-7; v_gene: TRBV19; d_gene: TRBD2; abundance: few; CDR3nt: TGTGCCAGTAGCCCGAGACTAGCGCAGCCCTACGAGCAGTACTTC; CDR3aa: CASSPRLAQPYEQYF
j_gene: TRBJ2-3; v_gene: TRBV19; d_gene: TRBD2; abundance: -; CDR3nt: TGTGCCAGTAGCACCGGGAGGGGGGCCACAACGCAGTATTTT; CDR3aa: CASSTGRGATTQYF
j_gene: TRBJ2-3; v_gene: TRBV3-1/TRBV3-2; d_gene: -; abundance: -; CDR3nt: TGTGCCAGCAGCCAAAGGGCGCCTCGCACAGGTACGCAGTATTTT; CDR3aa: CASSQRAPRTGTQYF
j_gene: TRBJ2-1; v_gene: TRBV18; d_gene: TRBD1; abundance: -; CDR3nt: TGTGCCAGCTCACCTCTGGGGACAGTGTACAATGAGCAGTTCTTC; CDR3aa: CASSPLGTVYNEQFF
j_gene: TRBJ2-2; v_gene: TRBV11-3; d_gene: -; abundance: -; CDR3nt: TGTGCCAGCAGCCCCGGGGGGCATTCCGGGGAGCTGTTTTTT; CDR3aa: CASSPGGHSGELFF
j_gene: TRBJ1-5; v_gene: TRBV5-6; d_gene: -; abundance: -; CDR3nt: TGTGCCAGCAGCTTGGCCACCGGGACACATAATCAGCCCCAGCATTTT; CDR3aa: CASSLATGTHNQPQHF
j_gene: TRBJ1-1; v_gene: TRBV28; d_gene: TRBD1; abundance: -; CDR3nt: TGTGCCAGCAGGGGACAGGGGGCGTCCGCTTTCTTT; CDR3aa: CASRGQGASAFF